Reported below is one T cell receptor beta chain. This entry belongs to a study of blood T cell repertoires in COVID-19. The overall study: Acute and convalescent COVID-19 samples came from the United States, Italy and Spain.

The assay was immunoSEQ multiplex PCR, and TCRdb's table has in-frame clones only and misses some. The sample has about 16,000 clones; roughly nine tenths are singletons. The CDR3 is 17 residues long. V gave up 5 bases and J gave up 1 base, with 20 bases separating them. Germline values: CDR1 SGHVS, CDR2 FQNEAQ. The rearrangement uses TRBV7-8 and TRBJ1-2; D possibly corresponds to TRBD1 (6 bases). The receptor's source is a man older than 75 with acute or convalescent COVID-19. Material for sequencing was peripheral blood. CDR3 in amino acids: CASSPTGRGAVNYGYTF. CDR3 DNA: TGTGCCAGCAGCCCGACGGGTCGGGGGGCTGTTAACTATGGCTACACCTTC.